The rows below give T cell receptor beta chains drawn from one sample of a study of blood T cell repertoires in COVID-19. The data were produced by immunoSEQ multiplex PCR, yet TCRdb's version contains in-frame clones alone and is incomplete. The sample has about 140,000 clones, 88% seen once. The material sequenced was peripheral blood. Every receptor here comes from a man aged 50-59 years with active or convalescent COVID-19. The CDR3 runs from the conserved cysteine through the conserved F or W. The D gene is left open where the match is weak. Clone size appears in some rows only: once, few, many, or a class for an expanded clone.

TRBJ2-7 TRBD1 . TRBV28 TGTGCCAGCAGGGGGACAGGGGATTCCTACGAGCAGTACTTC CASRGTGDSYEQYF
TRBJ1-5 TRBD1 . TRBV19 TGTGCCAGTAGCAGGAGGGACAGGGGGCGGAATCAGCCCCAGCATTTT CASSRRDRGRNQPQHF
TRBJ2-3 . . TRBV28 TGTGCCAGCAGTTTAACTTCCGGGGGACAGCGCACAGATACGCAGTATTTT CASSLTSGGQRTDTQYF
TRBJ1-5 TRBD1 . TRBV6-5 TGTGCCAGCAGTCACGAAGGGGGCGCGGGGCGGCCCCAGCATTTT CASSHEGGAGRPQHF
TRBJ2-1 TRBD2 . TRBV7-3 TGTGCCAGCAGCCCTCGGACTAGCGGGAGGTACAATGAGCAGTTCTTC CASSPRTSGRYNEQFF
TRBJ1-6 TRBD1 few TRBV9 TGTGCCAGCAGCGTAAGGACAGGGAGCAATTCACCCCTCCACTTT CASSVRTGSNSPLHF
TRBJ2-3 TRBD1 few TRBV27 TGTGCCAGCAGTCTCACAGGGGGCGCAGATACGCAGTATTTT CASSLTGGADTQYF
TRBJ1-2 TRBD1 . TRBV3-1/TRBV3-2 TGTGCCAGCAGAGGGGACAGGGCCTATGGCTACACCTTC CASRGDRAYGYTF
TRBJ1-5 TRBD1 once TRBV6-2/TRBV6-3 TGTGCCAGCAGCTATACAGGGGAGGTGCAGCCCCAGCATTTT CASSYTGEVQPQHF
TRBJ1-2 TRBD1 once TRBV6-6 TGTGCCAGTGTCGGACAGGGCTTGTTGTACGGCTACACCTTC CASVGQGLLYGYTF
TRBJ2-1 . . TRBV19 TGTGCCAGTAGTGCCCTAGATCTCGGCGGCAATGAGCAGTTCTTC CASSALDLGGNEQFF
TRBJ2-3 . . TRBV19 TGTGCCAGTAGTATTACCGGGTCGAGGGATACGCAGTATTTT CASSITGSRDTQYF
TRBJ1-5 . once TRBV5-5 TGTGCCAGCAGCTTGGTTCTTAGCAATCAGCCCCAGCATTTT CASSLVLSNQPQHF
TRBJ2-6 TRBD1 . TRBV5-1 TGCGCCAGCAGCTACGGACAGGGTGACCTCTCTGGGGCCAACGTCCTGACTTTC CASSYGQGDLSGANVLTF
TRBJ2-7 TRBD1 . TRBV4-2 TGTGCCAGCAGCCAAGTAGACGGGACAGGGTCCTACGAGCAGTACTTC CASSQVDGTGSYEQYF
TRBJ1-5 TRBD1 few TRBV29-1 TGCAGCGTTGCTCAGGGGGTGGGTCAGCCCCAGCATTTT CSVAQGVGQPQHF
TRBJ1-2 TRBD1 . TRBV2 TGTGCCAGCAGCCGGACAGGGGTTAACTATGGCTACACCTTC CASSRTGVNYGYTF
TRBJ2-5 . . TRBV18 TGTGCCAGCTCTCCGCGGAGGCAAGAGACCCAGTACTTC CASSPRRQETQYF
TRBJ2-1 . once TRBV7-9 TGTGCCGGCGTCCAGGGCCATGAGCAGTTCTTC CAGVQGHEQFF
TRBJ2-5 . . TRBV11-2 TGTGCCAGCAGCTTGGGGGACACGACCCTCCAAGAGACCCAGTACTTC CASSLGDTTLQETQYF
TRBJ2-7 TRBD2 . TRBV18 TGTGCCAGCTCCAGACTAGCGGACAGCTCCTACGAGCAGTACTTC CASSRLADSSYEQYF
TRBJ1-5 . . TRBV4-1 TGCGCCAGCAGCCAAGAGCAGGGTTGGAGCAATCAGCCCCAGCATTTT CASSQEQGWSNQPQHF
TRBJ1-4 TRBD1 . TRBV2 TGTGCCACCGGGGACAGTTCAAATGAAAAACTGTTTTTT CATGDSSNEKLFF
TRBJ2-2 . . TRBV28 TGTGCCAGCAGCTCCTTAGTTACCGGGGAGCTGTTTTTT CASSSLVTGELFF
TRBJ1-6 . once TRBV28 TGTGCCAGCAGCTCTAATAATAATTCACCCCTCCACTTT CASSSNNNSPLHF
TRBJ2-1 TRBD2 . TRBV19 TGTGCCAGTAGCCACGGACTAGCGGCTCCGGGGGAGTTCTTC CASSHGLAAPGEFF
TRBJ2-7 TRBD1 . TRBV6-2/TRBV6-3 TGTGCCAGCAGTAAGGGACAGGGGGTACGGAACGAGCAGTACTTC CASSKGQGVRNEQYF
TRBJ2-3 TRBD1 . TRBV6-4 TGTGCCAGCAGCCCGGGACAGGGGGCAATGGCGGATACGCAGTATTTT CASSPGQGAMADTQYF
TRBJ2-7 TRBD2 . TRBV11-2 TGTGCCAGCAGCTTAGTAGCGGGAGGCTCCTACGAGCAGTACTTC CASSLVAGGSYEQYF
TRBJ1-5 . . TRBV6-2/TRBV6-3 TGTGCCAGCAGTTACGGAGGGAGTCAGCCCCAGCATTTT CASSYGGSQPQHF
TRBJ2-1 . . TRBV6-6 TGTGCCAGCAGTGCCCGGGACACCAATGAGCAGTTCTTC CASSARDTNEQFF
TRBJ1-5 . few TRBV4-3 TGCGCCAGCAGCCAAGACCAGGGCGGTCAGCCCCAGCATTTT CASSQDQGGQPQHF
TRBJ2-2 . . TRBV7-9 TGTGCCAGCAGCCTCAGGGACACCGGGGAGCTGTTTTTT CASSLRDTGELFF
TRBJ2-1 . . TRBV7-2 TGTGCCAGCAGCTTATTCTATGAGCAGTTCTTC CASSLFYEQFF
TRBJ1-1 TRBD1 . TRBV7-9 TGTGCCAGCAGCCGAGGACAGGGAGGAGGTACTGAAGCTTTCTTT CASSRGQGGGTEAFF
TRBJ2-7 . . TRBV5-4 TGTGCCAGCAGTTTGGGGAGGGGGGGAGGCTACGAGCAGTACTTC CASSLGRGGGYEQYF
TRBJ2-7 TRBD2 few TRBV5-1 TGCGCCAGCAGCTTGGGGGGGACTAGCGGAGTGGACGAGCAGTACTTC CASSLGGTSGVDEQYF
TRBJ2-1 . . TRBV19 TGTGCCAGTAGTACTGGTGGTGGGAGCCCCTACAATGAGCAGTTCTTC CASSTGGGSPYNEQFF
TRBJ1-2 . . TRBV15 TGTGCCACCAGCAGAGGGTCATCTGGCAGGGACTATGGCTACACCTTC CATSRGSSGRDYGYTF
TRBJ1-2 TRBD1 . TRBV29-1 TGCAGCGTCAGGGACAGGGCTAACTATGGCTACACCTTC CSVRDRANYGYTF
TRBJ2-7 . . TRBV4-3 TGCGCCAGCAGCCAAGACCCTAGCTCCTACGAGCAGTACTTC CASSQDPSSYEQYF
TRBJ2-1 . . TRBV20-1 TGCAGTGCTAGTACGGGAGTGCTCTACAATGAGCAGTTCTTC CSASTGVLYNEQFF
TRBJ2-1 TRBD2 . TRBV11-2 TGTGCCAGCAGCTTAGTTCAAGCGGGAGGTATGCACAATGAGCAGTTCTTC CASSLVQAGGMHNEQFF